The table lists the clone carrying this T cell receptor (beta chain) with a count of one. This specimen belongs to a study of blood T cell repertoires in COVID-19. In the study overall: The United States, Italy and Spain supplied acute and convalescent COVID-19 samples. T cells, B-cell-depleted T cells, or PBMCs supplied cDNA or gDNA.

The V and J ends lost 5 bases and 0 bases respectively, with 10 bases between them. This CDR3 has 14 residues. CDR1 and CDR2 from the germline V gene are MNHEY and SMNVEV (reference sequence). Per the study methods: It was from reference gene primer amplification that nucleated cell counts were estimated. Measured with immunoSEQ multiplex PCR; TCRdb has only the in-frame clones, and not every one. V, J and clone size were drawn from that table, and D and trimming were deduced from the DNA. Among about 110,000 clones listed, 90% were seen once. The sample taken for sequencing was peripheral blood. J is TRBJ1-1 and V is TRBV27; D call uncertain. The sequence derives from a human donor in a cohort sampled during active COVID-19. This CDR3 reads CASSNGFMNTEAFF. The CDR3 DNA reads TGTGCCAGCAGTAATGGCTTTATGAACACTGAAGCTTTCTTT.